This TCR beta chain was recovered during a study of blood T cells in healthy people across ages (dated by TCRdb to the mid-2010s). Study-wide context: In model experiments, roughly one uniquely barcoded TCR beta cDNA molecule per two T cells was captured by template switching. Using deep sequencing normalized with unique cDNA molecular identifiers, the study measured how TCR beta repertoire diversity changes with age. The donors were split into four age groups: young (average 16 years), middle-aged (roughly 39), aged (roughly 60) and long-lived (82). To avoid experimental bias, donors of different ages were spread randomly across the sequencing lanes. For two donors (one aged 18 to 29 and one aged 80 or older), the study analyzed two additional independent replicas of 1 million unique cDNA reads from the same blood draw.

Library preparation used 5' RACE. A second PCR of roughly 6 to 12 cycles was performed with a sample-barcoded 5' primer and a J-beta primer mix. A template-switch 5' adaptor carrying 12 random nucleotides introduced a unique molecular identifier onto each TCR beta cDNA molecule. Each sample yielded at least 2.5 million CDR3-containing paired-end reads. The Mint cDNA synthesis kit, primed by a TRBC-specific oligonucleotide, was used to synthesize first-strand cDNA from all RNA. After uracil-DNA glycosylase treatment, a first 18-cycle PCR used universal primers M1SS and BC2_uni_R on all cDNA. Processing in the source paper ran as follows. Each sample was normalized by randomly selecting 1 million high-quality reads, each carrying a distinct molecular identifier. Reads with shared molecular identifiers were discarded instead of being binned into consensus sequences. MiTCR, set to a Q25 quality threshold and the strictest error-elimination algorithm, was used for CDR3 identification, clonotype clustering and error correction. A nonparametric unseen species model using Euler transformation provided a lower-bound estimate of total TCR beta diversity. TCRdb redid the processing of the public reads, applying fastp at Q25 and MiXCR, and retained in-frame beta chains. Rows with one shared CDR3 protein collapse into an entry with the most common genes and DNA. TCRdb's processing, not the study's, gives the V and J calls here. This sample holds 1.5 million to 2 million distinct CDR3 sequences; around 42% were observed only once. The ten most abundant clones make up approximately 22% of the sample.

The germline V gene (reference sequence) provides CDR1 DFQATT and CDR2 SNEGSKA. The CDR3 covers 15 residues, taking in both the cysteine and the phenylalanine. Only the CDR3 region is kept as DNA, spanning 45 bases read in frame from base 1. V is pruned by 0 bases and J by 11 bases, leaving 14 bases of the junction without a gene match. What the work shows at the level of the full study, not this receptor alone: Donor CMV infection status was unknown, potentially confounding age-related changes in expanded clonotypes. Estimates of total diversity based on one million sequenced T cells were considered lower bounds and underestimates. Observed TCR beta diversity correlated strongly with the percentage of naive T cells measured by flow cytometry. Compared with the aged group, the long-lived group had more naive CD4+ T cells, fewer expanded clones and increased TCR diversity, suggesting age selection. Observed TCR beta diversity per million T cells fell roughly linearly with age, and a significant reduction was already apparent by age about 36. Bulk unsorted PBMC profiling prevented conclusive comparison of naive and antigen-experienced compartments.

Donors were 30 to 45 systemically healthy Caucasian individuals from Russia aged roughly 6 to 100 years. About 10 milliliters of peripheral blood were collected from each donor into EDTA-treated Vacutainer tubes. Ficoll-Paque density-gradient centrifugation was used to isolate PBMCs, with at least 7 million obtained per sample. Trizol reagent was used to extract total RNA from PBMCs, with at least 6 micrograms per sample. For every donor, flow cytometry on a PBMC aliquot measured the percentage of naive CD45RAhigh/CD27high T cells. With regard to this clonotype: It lacks a known antigen. Within one base of it there is no much larger clone, and no base qualities were kept.

The specimen was blood. The chain uses TRBV20-1 and TRBJ2-5; 8 middle bases align to TRBD1. The TCR originated in a human donor in good health. The nucleotides read TGCAGTGCTAGAGACATCGGCAGGGGGCTCTACGGGCAGTACTTC. Translated, this is CSARDIGRGLYGQYF.